This T cell receptor (beta chain) was found in a study of blood T cell repertoires in COVID-19. Study-level information: The origin of the acute and convalescent COVID-19 samples was the United States, Italy and Spain. PBMCs, B-cell-depleted T cells, or T cells were the source of the cDNA or gDNA that made up the material.

Patients from Seattle were sampled longitudinally, starting during active infection. The assay was immunoSEQ multiplex PCR, and TCRdb's table has in-frame clones only and misses some. Of 150,000 to 200,000 clones in the sample, about 83% are singletons; the top ten hold 10%. CDR1 and CDR2 from the germline V gene are LGHDT and YNNKEL (reference sequence). V shed 0 bases and J shed 8 bases, with 14 bases lying between them. The CDR3 has 16 amino acids. This clonotype was obtained from a woman between 70 and 85 years old with COVID-19, enrolled during active disease. Sequencing was done on a sample of peripheral blood. The chain couples TRBV3-1 (or the pseudogene TRBV3-2) to TRBJ1-6; no reliable D call. This CDR3 is CASSQEVPGSHSPLHF. Here the CDR3 DNA reads TGTGCCAGCAGCCAAGAAGTCCCAGGATCGCATTCACCCCTCCACTTT.